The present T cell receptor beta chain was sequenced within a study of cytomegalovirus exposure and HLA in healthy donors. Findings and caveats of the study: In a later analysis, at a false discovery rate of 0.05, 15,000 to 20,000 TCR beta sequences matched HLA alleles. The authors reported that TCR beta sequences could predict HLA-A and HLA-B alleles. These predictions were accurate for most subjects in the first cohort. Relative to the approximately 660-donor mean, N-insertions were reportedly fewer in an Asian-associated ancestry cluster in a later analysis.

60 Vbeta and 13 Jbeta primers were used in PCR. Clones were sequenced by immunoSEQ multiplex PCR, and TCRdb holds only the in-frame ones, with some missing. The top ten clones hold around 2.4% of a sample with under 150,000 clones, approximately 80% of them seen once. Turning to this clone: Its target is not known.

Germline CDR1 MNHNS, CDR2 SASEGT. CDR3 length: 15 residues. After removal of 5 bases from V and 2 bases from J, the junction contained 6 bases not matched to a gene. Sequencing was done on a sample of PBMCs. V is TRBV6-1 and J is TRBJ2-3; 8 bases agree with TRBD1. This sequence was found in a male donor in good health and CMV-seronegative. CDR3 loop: CASSPGTGSTDTQYF. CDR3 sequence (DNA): TGTGCCAGCAGTCCCGGGACAGGTTCCACAGATACGCAGTATTTT.